These T cell receptor beta chains were read from a single sample in a study of shared clonotypes between healthy human individuals. Data came from immunoSEQ multiplex PCR; TCRdb stores just in-frame clones and leaves some out. This repertoire shows approximately 1,500,000 clones, roughly 96% found once; its top ten account for approximately 1%. Sequenced input: naive CD4+ T cells sorted from blood. The receptors originated from a man between 25 and 39 years old in good health. Both conserved end residues are part of each CDR3. A D gene is named only where the DNA matches it firmly. The size entry is marked missing in some rows and otherwise reads once, few, many or a size class.

.	.	TRBV9	TRBJ2-5	CASSVDRAYGTQYF	TGTGCCAGCAGCGTAGACAGGGCCTATGGGACCCAGTACTTC
TRBD2	.	TRBV2	TRBJ2-5	CASLRRPGLAGGETQYF	TGTGCCAGCTTAAGGAGACCGGGACTAGCGGGGGGAGAGACCCAGTACTTC
TRBD1	.	TRBV19	TRBJ1-5	CASTSVGQGVNQPQHF	TGTGCCAGTACCTCCGTAGGACAGGGGGTTAATCAGCCCCAGCATTTT
.	.	TRBV9	TRBJ2-1	CASSVSGGSSYNEQFF	TGTGCCAGCAGCGTATCAGGAGGAAGCTCCTACAATGAGCAGTTCTTC
.	once	TRBV6-1	TRBJ2-3	CASSELWGLASTDTQYF	TGTGCCAGCAGTGAACTTTGGGGACTTGCTAGCACAGATACGCAGTATTTT
.	.	TRBV6-1	TRBJ2-7	CASRGVVGTYEQYF	TGTGCCAGCAGGGGGGTGGTAGGGACCTACGAGCAGTACTTC
.	once	TRBV9	TRBJ2-2	CASSERQGAQGLAPRTGELFF	TGTGCCAGCAGCGAGCGACAGGGGGCCCAAGGACTAGCGCCCCGCACCGGGGAGCTGTTTTTT
TRBD2	.	TRBV30	TRBJ2-7	CASVSGLAGNYEQYF	TGTGCCTCAGTCTCGGGACTAGCAGGAAACTACGAGCAGTACTTC
TRBD1	.	TRBV28	TRBJ1-4	CASSLDGQGYEKLFF	TGTGCCAGCAGTTTAGACGGACAGGGATATGAAAAACTGTTTTTT
.	.	TRBV29-1	TRBJ1-1	CSVDQLKAFF	TGCAGCGTTGACCAGCTTAAAGCTTTCTTT
.	.	TRBV6-1	TRBJ2-7	CASSRLGSYEQYF	TGTGCCAGCAGTCGCCTGGGTTCCTACGAGCAGTACTTC
.	.	TRBV4-3	TRBJ2-7	CASSQEPRAYEQYF	TGCGCCAGCAGCCAAGAACCCAGGGCCTACGAGCAGTACTTC
.	.	TRBV6-1	TRBJ1-1	CASSEAYFLTNTEAFF	TGTGCCAGCAGTGAAGCTTATTTCCTAACGAACACTGAAGCTTTCTTT
.	.	TRBV6-5	TRBJ2-3	CASSYDWTKTDTQYF	TGTGCCAGCAGTTACGACTGGACTAAAACAGATACGCAGTATTTT
TRBD1	.	TRBV7-9	TRBJ1-1	CASSLETGGEGTEAFF	TGTGCCAGCAGCTTAGAGACAGGGGGCGAGGGCACTGAAGCTTTCTTT
TRBD1	.	TRBV5-1	TRBJ1-2	CASSLTGDYGYTF	TGCGCCAGCAGCCTAACAGGGGACTATGGCTACACCTTC
.	.	TRBV4-2	TRBJ2-6	CASSQWGRSGSGANVLTF	TGTGCCAGCAGCCAATGGGGCCGTTCAGGCTCTGGGGCCAACGTCCTGACTTTC
TRBD1	.	TRBV5-1	TRBJ2-5	CASSKGTGGETQYF	TGCGCCAGCAGCAAAGGGACAGGGGGAGAGACCCAGTACTTC
.	.	TRBV6-5	TRBJ2-6	CASSWVLASGANVLTF	TGTGCCAGCAGTTGGGTACTGGCCTCTGGGGCCAACGTCCTGACTTTC
.	.	TRBV27	TRBJ2-7	CASSSGGRSEQYF	TGTGCCAGCAGTTCCGGAGGTCGCAGCGAGCAGTACTTC
TRBD1	.	TRBV2	TRBJ2-5	CASTHRGPVIQETQYF	TGTGCCAGCACTCACAGGGGGCCGGTGATCCAAGAGACCCAGTACTTC
.	.	TRBV6-4	TRBJ2-2	CASSDRRKGKTGELFF	TGTGCCAGCAGTGACCGCAGGAAGGGAAAGACCGGGGAGCTGTTTTTT
.	.	TRBV5-8	TRBJ2-1	CASSLDRHYNEQFF	TGTGCCAGCAGCTTGGACCGCCACTACAATGAGCAGTTCTTC
.	.	TRBV7-2	TRBJ2-1	CASSPQTGDYNEQFF	TGTGCCAGCAGCCCTCAGACGGGGGACTACAATGAGCAGTTCTTC
TRBD2	.	TRBV5-1	TRBJ2-1	CASSPKTGTSGYNEQFF	TGCGCCAGCAGCCCGAAAACCGGGACTAGCGGGTACAATGAGCAGTTCTTC
TRBD2	.	TRBV4-3	TRBJ2-3	CASSQGASGASTDTQYF	TGCGCCAGCAGCCAAGGGGCTAGCGGGGCTAGCACAGATACGCAGTATTTT
TRBD1	.	TRBV10-3	TRBJ2-7	CAIATGAYEQYF	TGTGCCATCGCAACAGGGGCCTACGAGCAGTACTTC
TRBD2	.	TRBV25-1	TRBJ2-1	CASSDGILAGAYNEQFF	TGTGCCAGCAGTGACGGAATACTAGCGGGTGCCTACAATGAGCAGTTCTTC
TRBD2	few	TRBV29-1	TRBJ2-3	CSVQPSSGPTDTQYF	TGCAGCGTTCAGCCGTCTAGCGGCCCTACAGATACGCAGTATTTT
.	.	TRBV6-5	TRBJ2-7	CASSYGRAGEQYF	TGTGCCAGCAGTTACGGGCGGGCCGGGGAGCAGTACTTC
.	.	TRBV5-4	TRBJ2-1	CASSLAPVAEYNEQFF	TGTGCCAGCAGCTTGGCCCCCGTGGCGGAATACAATGAGCAGTTCTTC
TRBD1	.	TRBV5-1	TRBJ2-1	CASGHRGTRNNEQFF	TGCGCCAGCGGACACAGGGGAACGCGGAACAATGAGCAGTTCTTC
.	.	TRBV28	TRBJ2-2	CASRSGSTGELFF	TGTGCCAGCAGGTCGGGGAGTACCGGGGAGCTGTTTTTT
TRBD2	once	TRBV29-1	TRBJ2-1	CSGGLAESMQFF	TGCAGCGGGGGACTAGCGGAGTCGATGCAGTTCTTC
TRBD2	.	TRBV28	TRBJ2-7	CASSELAGGTYEQYF	TGTGCCAGCAGCGAACTAGCGGGAGGGACCTACGAGCAGTACTTC
.	once	TRBV4-3	TRBJ1-4	CASSQDDRAGNEKLFF	TGCGCCAGCAGCCAAGATGATAGGGCCGGTAATGAAAAACTGTTTTTT
.	.	TRBV5-5	TRBJ2-1	CASSLAAGPYNEQFF	TGTGCCAGCAGCCTGGCGGCGGGACCATACAATGAGCAGTTCTTC
.	.	TRBV30	TRBJ2-7	CAWITSRYEQYF	TGTGCCTGGATTACTAGCCGGTACGAGCAGTACTTC
TRBD2	.	TRBV7-3	TRBJ2-1	CASSPRLAGENNEQFF	TGTGCCAGCAGCCCAAGACTAGCGGGAGAAAACAATGAGCAGTTCTTC
.	.	TRBV4-1	TRBJ1-5	CASSLNSQGLSRQPQHF	TGCGCCAGCAGCCTTAACTCCCAGGGACTTTCACGTCAGCCCCAGCATTTT
.	.	TRBV9	TRBJ2-5	CASSPRRDLVETQYF	TGTGCCAGCAGCCCCCGACGGGACCTTGTGGAGACCCAGTACTTC
.	.	TRBV7-9	TRBJ2-5	CASSSQVYQETQYF	TGTGCCAGCAGCTCCCAGGTATACCAAGAGACCCAGTACTTC
.	.	TRBV5-1	TRBJ1-1	CASSLTQGTEAFF	TGCGCCAGCAGCTTGACCCAAGGGACGGAAGCTTTCTTT
TRBD2	once	TRBV27	TRBJ2-3	CASSLAGEQTDTQYF	TGTGCCAGCAGTCTCGCGGGAGAGCAAACAGATACGCAGTATTTT
.	once	TRBV2	TRBJ2-5	CASSGGSAQSETQYF	TGTGCCAGCAGTGGAGGGAGCGCCCAATCGGAGACCCAGTACTTC
.	once	TRBV2	TRBJ2-7	CASHGGVTAEVGFYEQYF	TGTGCCAGCCATGGAGGGGTAACAGCGGAGGTGGGCTTCTACGAGCAGTACTTC
.	.	TRBV5-5	TRBJ2-3	CASSLGLTGSSTDTQYF	TGTGCCAGCAGCTTGGGGTTGACAGGTAGTAGCACAGATACGCAGTATTTT
TRBD2	.	TRBV19	TRBJ2-1	CASSIGREYNEQFF	TGTGCCAGTAGTATAGGGCGGGAGTACAATGAGCAGTTCTTC
TRBD1	.	TRBV5-3	TRBJ1-1	CARSPGRGPRDTEAFF	TGTGCCAGAAGCCCTGGTAGGGGGCCAAGGGACACTGAAGCTTTCTTT